This T cell receptor (beta chain) was captured by sequencing in a study of T cells after yellow fever vaccination. Notes on the study in general: Reappearance after the booster was seen for most primary-vaccination clones, at roughly 96% CD4 and 75% to 90% CD8.

Via MiXCR, TCRdb re-called the 5' RACE reads, giving one row per CDR3 protein. The sample holds around 350,000 distinct CDR3 sequences; around a tenth are singletons and the top ten take 15% to 20%. The sample holds a few counts of this clonotype. What it binds is not known. V was shortened by 6 bases and J by 5 bases, with 13 bases between the two germline ends. Germline CDR1 is MNHNS and CDR2 is SASEGT. The CDR3 length is 13 residues. The sequenced sample was PBMCs, obtained on the day of the first yellow fever vaccination. This chain uses TRBV6-1 with TRBJ2-5, with no clear D. The origin of this receptor is a man aged 18 to 29 who received the YFV17D yellow fever vaccine. As DNA, the CDR3 is TGTGCCAGCAGACGGCAGATTGAGGAGACCCAGTACTTC. Protein sequence: CASRRQIEETQYF.